Reported below is one T cell receptor beta chain. Its antigen is not identified. The data are from a study of shared clonotypes between healthy human individuals. Splitting of each subset's genomic DNA was done evenly across several immunoSEQ plates. Clones were read by immunoSEQ multiplex PCR, and TCRdb kept only the in-frame ones, dropping some. The sample includes approximately 1.1 million clones, 78% of them seen just once. Study-level points and caveats: Of the naive CD4 clonotypes, about 5.4% were shared across a few donors.

Losses at the gene ends were 2 bases for V and 5 bases for J; bases not matched to a gene: 8. The CDR3 has 16 residues. Looked up from germline, CDR1 is KGHSH and CDR2 is LQKENI. What was sequenced was memory CD4+ T cells from PBMCs. As for subset: CD45RA-negative fraction. The gene calls are TRBV18 and TRBJ2-2, with 7 bases fitting TRBD1. This TCR derives from a man aged 18 to 35 in good health. Some clones in this sample may be carry-over from other donors' samples. This CDR3 reads CASSPSGGVVTGELFF. The CDR3 DNA reads as TGTGCCAGCTCACCATCAGGGGGTGTGGTGACCGGGGAGCTGTTTTTT.